The rows below give T cell receptor beta chains drawn from one sample of a study of blood T cell repertoires in COVID-19. Libraries were prepared by immunoSEQ multiplex PCR; TCRdb keeps only in-frame clonotypes and omits some of them. The table has 150,000 to 200,000 clones, approximately 92% seen once. What was sequenced was peripheral blood. All receptors derive from a man aged 25 to 45 with COVID-19, enrolled during active disease. The CDR3 runs from the conserved cysteine through the conserved F or W. A D gene is named only where the DNA matches it firmly. Part of the rows lack a size; the others show once, few, many or a class for expanded clones.

>TRBJ1-2|NA|TRBV3-1/TRBV3-2|NA
TGTGCCAGCAGCCAAGCGCGGGGGGCCTATGGCTACACCTTC
CASSQARGAYGYTF
>TRBJ1-5|NA|TRBV5-5|NA
TGTGCCAGCAGCTCCGGACAGTTTGACAATCAGCCCCAGCATTTT
CASSSGQFDNQPQHF
>TRBJ1-2|NA|TRBV28|NA
TGTGCCAGCACCAGGACATCCTATGGCTACACCTTC
CASTRTSYGYTF
>TRBJ2-2|NA|TRBV3-1/TRBV3-2|TRBD1
TGTGCCAGCAGCAACCCGTGGGACAGGGGGCCTACCGGGGAGCTGTTTTTT
CASSNPWDRGPTGELFF
>TRBJ1-1|NA|TRBV18|TRBD1
TGTGCCAGCTCACCTTACGGGACAGAGCAAGAAGCTTTCTTT
CASSPYGTEQEAFF
>TRBJ2-5|NA|TRBV12-5|TRBD1
TGTGCTAGTGGCCCCGGGACAGGGGTAGAGACCCAGTACTTC
CASGPGTGVETQYF
>TRBJ2-2|NA|TRBV25-1|NA
TGTGCCAGCAGTGGGACTTACACCGGGGAGCTGTTTTTT
CASSGTYTGELFF
>TRBJ1-1|NA|TRBV19|NA
TGTGCCAGTAGTATAGAGGCCAGGTCGACCGCTTTCTTT
CASSIEARSTAFF
>TRBJ2-7|NA|TRBV12-3/TRBV12-4|NA
TGTGCCAGCAGTTTAGGGCGGAGCTACGAGCAGTACTTC
CASSLGRSYEQYF
>TRBJ2-7|NA|TRBV12-3/TRBV12-4|NA
TGTGCCAGCAGTCACACAGGGTCGGGGGAGCAGTACTTC
CASSHTGSGEQYF
>TRBJ1-4|NA|TRBV5-4|NA
TGTGCCAGCAGCTTGGCGGGAATCGCAACTAATGAAAAACTGTTTTTT
CASSLAGIATNEKLFF
>TRBJ1-2|NA|TRBV28|NA
TGTGCCAGCAGCTCAGGTCGGGGCTATGGCTACACCTTC
CASSSGRGYGYTF
>TRBJ1-5|NA|TRBV19|TRBD1
TGTGCCAGTAGTCCCCGTCCGGGACAGGGGGCTCTTTGGCAGCCCCAGCATTTT
CASSPRPGQGALWQPQHF
>TRBJ2-1|NA|TRBV3-1/TRBV3-2|TRBD2
TGTGCCAGCAGCCAAGATTGGCACGGGAGGGCCCCTGAGCAGTTCTTC
CASSQDWHGRAPEQFF
>TRBJ2-1|NA|TRBV6-5|TRBD1
TGTGCCAGCATCCCCCGGACAGGTCTAGGGAATGAGCAGTTCTTC
CASIPRTGLGNEQFF
>TRBJ2-1|NA|TRBV7-2|NA
TGTGCCAGCAGCCTCACCGGGACAATGTACAATGAGCAGTTCTTC
CASSLTGTMYNEQFF
>TRBJ1-4|NA|TRBV18|NA
TGTGCCAGCTCACCACCGCGGGGAACTAATGAAAAACTGTTTTTT
CASSPPRGTNEKLFF
>TRBJ2-3|NA|TRBV27|TRBD2
TGTGCCAGCAGCAGACTAGCGACTAGCACAGATACGCAGTATTTT
CASSRLATSTDTQYF
>TRBJ2-1|NA|TRBV5-1|TRBD2
TGCGCCAGCAGCTTAAAACTAGCGGGAGGAAATGGGGATGAGCAGTTCTTC
CASSLKLAGGNGDEQFF
>TRBJ1-2|NA|TRBV5-6|NA
TGTGCCAGCAGCTCGCCAGGGATCCATGGCTACACCTTC
CASSSPGIHGYTF
>TRBJ2-2|NA|TRBV20-1|NA
TGCAGTGCTAGTCCCTGGAGAGGCCCGGGGACCGGGGAGCTGTTTTTT
CSASPWRGPGTGELFF
>TRBJ1-2|few|TRBV9|NA
TGTGCCAGCAGCCTCGGCCATCGGGGCTATGGCTACACCTTC
CASSLGHRGYGYTF
>TRBJ1-1|once|TRBV19|NA
TGTGCCAGTAGTAGCTCGACCGGGGACAAATACGGGGCTTTCTTT
CASSSSTGDKYGAFF
>TRBJ1-3|NA|TRBV6-5|TRBD1
TGTGCCAGCAGAGGGACAGGGGGTGGAAACACCATATATTTT
CASRGTGGGNTIYF
>TRBJ2-5|NA|TRBV7-2|TRBD1
TGTGCCAGCAGCTTAGCCTTAACAGGGGCAAAGACCCAGTACTTC
CASSLALTGAKTQYF
>TRBJ2-5|NA|TRBV3-1/TRBV3-2|NA
TGTGCCAGCAGCCAACAGATGACAGGAGGAGAGACCCAGTACTTC
CASSQQMTGGETQYF
>TRBJ1-1|NA|TRBV6-5|TRBD1
TGTGCCAGCACCATCCCAGGGGGATTAAACCAAGCTTTCTTT
CASTIPGGLNQAFF
>TRBJ2-1|NA|TRBV11-3|TRBD2
TGTGCCAGCAGCCCTGCGAAAGGACTAGCGGGATTTGGCGAGCAGTTCTTC
CASSPAKGLAGFGEQFF
>TRBJ2-7|once|TRBV4-3|TRBD2
TGCGCCAGCAGCCAAGATAGAACTAGCGGGAGCCACGAGCAGTACTTC
CASSQDRTSGSHEQYF
>TRBJ2-5|NA|TRBV6-2/TRBV6-3|NA
TGTGCCAGCAGCCTCATAGCCCCAGAGACCCAGTACTTC
CASSLIAPETQYF
>TRBJ1-2|NA|TRBV27|NA
TGTGCCAGCAGCGACAGGATTTATGGCTACACCTTC
CASSDRIYGYTF
>TRBJ1-2|NA|TRBV19|NA
TGTGCCAGTATGAAACAGGGCTATGGCTACACCTTC
CASMKQGYGYTF
>TRBJ2-3|once|TRBV6-5|TRBD2
TGTGCCAGCAGTTATCTAGCGGGGGGAAGCACAGATACGCAGTATTTT
CASSYLAGGSTDTQYF
>TRBJ2-5|NA|TRBV9|TRBD2
TGTGCCAGCAGCCCCGGACTAGCAAAACAAGAGACCCAGTACTTC
CASSPGLAKQETQYF
>TRBJ2-1|NA|TRBV11-3|TRBD1
TGTGCCAGCAGCTTAGAACAAGGAGGGACAGGGAACGCGAATGAGCAGTTCTTC
CASSLEQGGTGNANEQFF
>TRBJ2-3|NA|TRBV24-1|NA
TGTGCCACCAGTGACGTCCAGCTAGCATCCTACGGCACAGATACGCAGTATTTT
CATSDVQLASYGTDTQYF
>TRBJ1-2|NA|TRBV4-1|NA
TGCGCCAGCAGCCAAGATGTTCAGGGCTTTCTCTATGGCTACACCTTC
CASSQDVQGFLYGYTF
>TRBJ1-2|NA|TRBV11-2|NA
TGTGCCAGCAGCTTATCGCTGGACAGAGCTAACTATGGCTACACCTTC
CASSLSLDRANYGYTF
>TRBJ2-7|once|TRBV11-3|NA
TGTGCCAGCAGCTTCGGTATACGAGGCGAGCAGTACTTC
CASSFGIRGEQYF
>TRBJ1-5|NA|TRBV6-5|TRBD1
TGTGCCAGCAGCCGGGACAGCCTATCTAATCAGCCCCAGCATTTT
CASSRDSLSNQPQHF
>TRBJ1-2|once|TRBV9|NA
TGTGCCAGCAGCCCCCGACAGGATCCTATCGGCTACACCTTC
CASSPRQDPIGYTF